These 18 T cell receptor beta chains were sequenced from one sample in a study of OX40 agonist ivuxolimab in advanced cancers. This table comes from immunoSEQ multiplex PCR, and its TCRdb copy is limited to in-frame clones, with some not included. The sample lists 55,000 to 95,000 clones; almost 90% were seen once. The sample here was CD4+ or CD8+ T cells sorted from blood, taken in a trial of the OX40 agonist ivuxolimab. These receptors were collected from an adult with an advanced solid tumor such as melanoma, head and neck, liver or kidney cancer.

The V call is TRBV11-1, the J call TRBJ2-1; perhaps TRBD1 as D (7 bases). The CDR3 covers 13 residues. Per germline, CDR1 SGHAT and CDR2 FQDESV (reference sequence). V was shortened by 2 bases and J by 8 bases, with 10 bases between the two germline ends. In DNA form, the CDR3 reads TGTGCCAGCAGCTTACGCAGGGGGGATGAGCAGTTCTTC. This gives the protein CASSLRRGDEQFF.

This sequence joins TRBV7-2 and TRBJ1-2; D gene unclear. The CDR3 spans 12 residues. Trimming removed 0 bases at V and 4 bases at J, with 3 bases between. Germline V CDR1 and CDR2: SGHTA, FQGNSA. Here the CDR3 reads CASSLAGYGYTF. The CDR3 bases are TGTGCCAGCAGCTTAGCAGGCTATGGCTACACCTTC.

V and J are TRBV7-3 and TRBJ2-7, with D perhaps TRBD2 (6 bases). The V gene lost 4 bases and the J gene lost 6 bases, with 13 bases spanning the gap. This CDR3 has 13 amino acids. Germline V gene data show CDR1 as SGHTA and CDR2 as FQGTGA. CDR3 in DNA: TGTGCCAGCAGCTCCTCGACTAGTGCCGAGCAGTACTTC. This translates into CASSSSTSAEQYF. Looking up the rest from reference TRBV7-3 and TRBJ2-7 gives the full variable domain: GAGVSQTPSNKVTEKGKYVELRCDPISGHTALYWYRQSLGQGPEFLIYFQGTGAADDSGLPNDRFFAVRPEGSVSTLKIQRTERGDSAVYLCASSSSTSAEQYFGPGTRLTVT.

V usage is TRBV10-2 and J usage is TRBJ1-6; D is unclear. The V gene's germline CDR1 is WSHSY and CDR2 SAAADI. This CDR3 comprises 16 residues. With 6 bases removed from V and 0 bases from J, the gap between germline ends came to 12 bases. CDR3 in DNA: TGCGCCAGCAGGGATGGACGGCGCTCCTATAATTCACCCCTCCACTTT. Its translation: CASRDGRRSYNSPLHF.

V usage is TRBV7-3 and J usage is TRBJ1-4, with D possibly matching TRBD1 (6 bases). The CDR3 loop spans 14 amino acids. The germline CDR1 and CDR2 sequences are SGHTA and FQGTGA. The V gene lost 2 bases and the J gene lost 13 bases, with 17 bases spanning the gap. The CDR3 here is CASSLGTALGGLFF. In nucleotides, the CDR3 is TGTGCCAGCAGCTTAGGCACTGCCCTAGGGGGACTGTTTTTT.

Details on this clone: This same CDR3 is encoded by further DNA sequences in the sample. The rearrangement joins TRBV27 to TRBJ2-7, with D perhaps TRBD2 (5 bases). Trimming removed 7 bases from V and 1 base from J, with 11 bases in between. The CDR3 spans 13 residues. Germline CDR1 reads MNHEY; CDR2 reads SMNVEV (reference sequence). In DNA, the CDR3 is TGTGCCAGCAATCTCGGAGGATCCTACGAGCAGTACTTC. Its protein is CASNLGGSYEQYF.

The CDR3 DNA is TGTGCCAGCAGTGAACGCCAACCACTGAACTATGGCTACACCTTC. Amino acids: CASSERQPLNYGYTF. V usage is TRBV2 and J usage is TRBJ1-2; D unclear. The V gene lost 2 bases and the J gene lost 2 bases, with 12 bases spanning the gap. From germline, CDR1 is SNHLY and CDR2 FYNNEI. There are 15 residues in the CDR3.

The gene calls are TRBV10-3 and TRBJ1-5; unclear D gene. Germline V CDR1 and CDR2: ENHRY, SYGVKD. V lost 11 bases to trimming and J lost 0 bases, with 14 bases between them. The CDR3 runs to 14 residues. CDR3 protein: CASAGTASNQPQHF. In DNA form, the CDR3 reads TGTGCCTCGGCAGGAACAGCTAGCAATCAGCCCCAGCATTTT.

The chain uses TRBV6-1 and TRBJ1-4; D unclear. Germline CDR1 MNHNS, CDR2 SASEGT. The ends were cut back, 8 bases at V and 0 bases at J, with 13 bases in the middle. The CDR3 length is 15 residues. CDR3 DNA: TGTGCCAGCGTAAAAGGCGGGACAACTAATGAAAAACTGTTTTTT. Its protein is CASVKGGTTNEKLFF.

V is TRBV11-2 and J is TRBJ2-2; 12 bases align to TRBD2. The CDR3 covers 14 residues. V was clipped by 8 bases and J by 6 bases; unmatched bases: 4. The germline CDR1 and CDR2 sequences are SGHAT and FQNNGV. This CDR3 is CASAGLAGPGELFF. CDR3 nucleotides: TGTGCCAGCGCGGGACTAGCGGGTCCCGGGGAGCTGTTTTTT. Based on the CDR3 plus reference TRBV11-2 and TRBJ2-2, the full variable domain is EAGVAQSPRYKIIEKRQSVAFWCNPISGHATLYWYQQILGQGPKLLIQFQNNGVVDDSQLPKDRFSAERLKGVDSTLKIQPAKLEDSAVYLCASAGLAGPGELFFGEGSRLTVL.

The rearrangement joins TRBV11-2 to TRBJ2-2; D is undetermined. The CDR3 totals 14 residues. V was clipped by 5 bases and J by 1 base, with 8 bases between them. Germline V lookup: CDR1 SGHAT, CDR2 FQNNGV. The CDR3 DNA is TGTGCCAGCAGCCTCGGTCTGAACACCGGGGAGCTGTTTTTT. This sequence encodes CASSLGLNTGELFF. Combining the CDR3 with reference TRBV11-2 and TRBJ2-2 gives the whole variable domain EAGVAQSPRYKIIEKRQSVAFWCNPISGHATLYWYQQILGQGPKLLIQFQNNGVVDDSQLPKDRFSAERLKGVDSTLKIQPAKLEDSAVYLCASSLGLNTGELFFGEGSRLTVL.

This clone was recorded once. The gene calls are TRBV5-1 and TRBJ1-1; D unresolved. The V gene's germline CDR1 is SGHRS and CDR2 YFSETQ. Trimming shortened V by 4 bases and J by 3 bases, and 13 bases separated the two germline ends. The CDR3 extends over 14 amino acids. The CDR3 protein is CASSPTGRDTEAFF. CDR3 coding DNA: TGCGCCAGCAGCCCCACGGGGAGGGACACTGAAGCTTTCTTT.

J is TRBJ2-3 and V is TRBV14; no firm D call. CDR1 and CDR2 (germline): SGHDN, FVKESK. Trimming took 0 bases from V and 7 from J, leaving 8 bases between them. This CDR3 region has 13 residues. In DNA, the CDR3 is TGTGCCAGCAGCCAAGACGCCCCGAATACGCAGTATTTT. It specifies CASSQDAPNTQYF.

As concerns this clone: The same CDR3 also results from other DNA sequences found in this sample. V usage is TRBV7-9 and J usage is TRBJ1-5; D gene ambiguous. The CDR3 is 13 residues long. Trimming stripped 3 bases from V and 5 bases from J, with 8 bases between. Germline loops: CDR1 SEHNR, CDR2 FQNEAQ (reference sequence). Here the CDR3 reads CASSLGGDQPQHF. In DNA form, the CDR3 reads TGTGCCAGCAGCTTGGGCGGCGATCAGCCCCAGCATTTT.

This clone was seen once. The rearrangement links TRBV4-1 to TRBJ2-3, with D perhaps assigned TRBD1 or TRBD2 (5 bases each). Germline CDR1 MGHRA, CDR2 YSYEKL. Trimming took 1 base from V and 5 from J, leaving 19 bases between them. This CDR3 comprises 17 residues. The chain's CDR3 is CASSQVGPLGGVDTQYF. CDR3 nucleotides: TGCGCCAGCAGCCAAGTGGGACCCCTTGGAGGAGTAGATACGCAGTATTTT.

The chain recombines TRBV4-1 with TRBJ2-2; 7 bases match TRBD1. Trimming at V came to 0 bases and at J to 1 base, leaving 5 bases not matched to a gene. Germline assignment: CDR1 MGHRA and CDR2 YSYEKL. The CDR3 is made up of 17 amino acids. As DNA, the CDR3 is TGCGCCAGCAGCCAAGATGCCCGGACAGGGAACACCGGGGAGCTGTTTTTT. It is translated as CASSQDARTGNTGELFF.

The V gene is TRBV27, the J gene TRBJ2-1, with 14 positions matching TRBD2. The CDR3 sequence is 16 residues long. V was clipped by 5 bases and J by 7 bases; unmatched bases: 7. CDR1 MNHEY and CDR2 SMNVEV come from the germline V gene (reference sequence). The CDR3 loop reads CASSLGTSGGKNEQFF. The DNA of the CDR3 is TGTGCCAGCAGTCTGGGGACTAGCGGGGGTAAAAATGAGCAGTTCTTC.

J is TRBJ2-3 and V is TRBV19, with D possibly matching TRBD2 (6 bases). The CDR3 loop spans 15 amino acids. V lost 5 bases to trimming and J lost 6 bases, with 18 bases between them. Germline values: CDR1 LNHDA, CDR2 SQIVND (reference sequence). CDR3: CASSRLGHSGDTQYF. The DNA for the CDR3 is TGTGCCAGTAGTCGATTGGGGCATAGCGGTGATACGCAGTATTTT. The full variable domain, rest sourced from reference TRBV19 and TRBJ2-3, is DGGITQSPKYLFRKEGQNVTLSCEQNLNHDAMYWYRQDPGQGLRLIYYSQIVNDFQKGDIAEGYSVSREKKESFPLTVTSAQKNPTAFYLCASSRLGHSGDTQYFGPGTRLTVL.